A single sample is the source of the 6 T cell receptor beta chains below, sequenced in a study of T cell responses to AZD1222 COVID-19 vaccine. Libraries were prepared by immunoSEQ multiplex PCR; TCRdb keeps only in-frame clonotypes and omits some of them. The repertoire holds 95,000 to 130,000 clones, roughly 92% seen once, with around 1.4% in the top ten. Here the sequenced sample was peripheral blood, taken 28 days after the second AZD1222 dose. Source of these receptors: an adult who received the AZD1222 COVID-19 vaccine.

V and J are TRBV4-1 and TRBJ1-3, with D possibly TRBD1 on 5 matching bases. CDR3 length: 17 amino acids. CDR1 MGHRA and CDR2 YSYEKL come from the germline V gene. Trimming removed 4 bases at V and 1 base at J, with 17 bases between. This CDR3 reads CASSPFFQGLSGNTIYF. CDR3 coding DNA: TGCGCCAGCAGCCCGTTCTTTCAGGGTTTATCTGGAAACACCATATATTTT.

The chain employs TRBV30 and TRBJ2-1, with 7 bases that match TRBD2. This CDR3 comprises 14 residues. Trimming at V came to 5 bases and at J to 6 bases, leaving 10 bases not matched to a gene. Germline-derived CDR1 and CDR2 are GTSNPN and SVGIG (reference sequence). CDR3 in DNA: TGTGCCTGGCTGGGGCGGGAGTACTTCAATGAGCAGTTCTTC. Amino acids: CAWLGREYFNEQFF.

This clone is a singleton in its sample. For the CDR3, the DNA is TGTGCCAGCAGCTTTCTAGCGGGTGGGGGCAATGAGCAGTTCTTC. Its translation is CASSFLAGGGNEQFF. The rearrangement joins TRBV7-3 to TRBJ2-1, with 8 bases that match TRBD2. The CDR3 sequence is 15 residues long. V was pared by 3 bases and J by 6 bases, with 7 bases of the junction left unmatched. The germline V gene has CDR1 SGHTA and CDR2 FQGTGA.

This sequence joins TRBV5-1 and TRBJ2-7, with D perhaps matching TRBD2 (5 bases). The germline CDR1 and CDR2 sequences are SGHRS and YFSETQ. The CDR3 covers 15 residues. Between the trimmed V and J ends, which lost 3 bases and 6 bases, there was a span of 19 bases. The CDR3 bases are TGCGCCAGCAGCTACGGGCCGGGATTCCTCGGCGAGCAGTACTTC. Amino acid sequence: CASSYGPGFLGEQYF.

The chain couples TRBV6-2 or TRBV6-3 to TRBJ2-1; TRBD2 aligns across 14 bases. The CDR3 spans 17 residues. Germline CDR1 reads MNHEY; CDR2 reads SVGEGT. V trimming: 0 bases; J trimming: 4 bases; junction bases outside the gene matches: 2. The CDR3 DNA reads as TGTGCCAGCAGTTACTCGGGACTAGCGGGAGTATACAATGAGCAGTTCTTC. It translates to CASSYSGLAGVYNEQFF.

The chain carries TRBV5-6 and TRBJ1-1; no definite D call. The germline V gene has CDR1 SGHDT and CDR2 YYEEEE. This CDR3 contains 14 residues. V lost 0 bases to trimming and J lost 1 base, with 7 bases between them. The DNA of the CDR3 is TGTGCCAGCAGCTTGGCGCGGACGAACACTGAAGCTTTCTTT. Encoded protein: CASSLARTNTEAFF.